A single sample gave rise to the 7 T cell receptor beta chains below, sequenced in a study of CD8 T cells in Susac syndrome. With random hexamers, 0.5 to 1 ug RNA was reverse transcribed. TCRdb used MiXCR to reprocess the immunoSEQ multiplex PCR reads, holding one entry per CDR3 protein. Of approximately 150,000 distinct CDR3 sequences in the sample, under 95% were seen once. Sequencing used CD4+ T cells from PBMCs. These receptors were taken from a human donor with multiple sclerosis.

The CDR3 DNA is TGTGCCAGCAGTTTAGGTCTAGCGGGAGGACTCGGGGAGCTGTTTTTT. It yields the protein CASSLGLAGGLGELFF. The V and J genes are TRBV28 and TRBJ2-2; TRBD2 aligns across 11 bases. CDR3 length equals 16 residues. The V and J ends lost 2 bases and 7 bases, in that order; junction bases with no gene match: 6. In germline, CDR1 is MDHEN, CDR2 SYDVKM.

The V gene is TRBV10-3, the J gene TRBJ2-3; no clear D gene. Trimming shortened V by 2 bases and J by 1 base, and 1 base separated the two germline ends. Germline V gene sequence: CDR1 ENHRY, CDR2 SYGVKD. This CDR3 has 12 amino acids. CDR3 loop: CAISERTDTQYF. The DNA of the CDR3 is TGTGCCATCAGTGAGCGCACAGATACGCAGTATTTT.

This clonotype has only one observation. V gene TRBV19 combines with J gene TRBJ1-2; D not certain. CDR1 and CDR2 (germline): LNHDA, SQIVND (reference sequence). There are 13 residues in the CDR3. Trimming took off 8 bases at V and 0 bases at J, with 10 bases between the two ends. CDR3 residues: CASYGPSNYGYTF. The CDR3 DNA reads TGTGCCAGTTACGGGCCGTCTAACTATGGCTACACCTTC.

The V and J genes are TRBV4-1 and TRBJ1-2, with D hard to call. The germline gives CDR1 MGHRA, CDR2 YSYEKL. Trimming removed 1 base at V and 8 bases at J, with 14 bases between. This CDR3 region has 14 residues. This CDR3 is CASSQAQILRGYTF. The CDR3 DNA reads TGCGCCAGCAGCCAAGCCCAGATCCTGCGGGGCTACACCTTC.

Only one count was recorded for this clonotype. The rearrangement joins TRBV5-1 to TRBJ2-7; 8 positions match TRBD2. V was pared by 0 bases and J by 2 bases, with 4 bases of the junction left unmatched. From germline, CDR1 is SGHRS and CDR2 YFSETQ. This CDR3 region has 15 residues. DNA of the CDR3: TGCGCCAGCAGCTTGGGGGGACTAGACCCCTACGAGCAGTACTTC. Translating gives CASSLGGLDPYEQYF.

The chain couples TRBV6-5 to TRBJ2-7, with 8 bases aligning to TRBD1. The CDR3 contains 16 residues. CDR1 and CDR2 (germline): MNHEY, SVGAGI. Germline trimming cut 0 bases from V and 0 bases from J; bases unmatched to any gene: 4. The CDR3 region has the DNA TGTGCCAGCAGTTACTCCGGGACAGGTGTCTCCTACGAGCAGTACTTC. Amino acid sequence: CASSYSGTGVSYEQYF.

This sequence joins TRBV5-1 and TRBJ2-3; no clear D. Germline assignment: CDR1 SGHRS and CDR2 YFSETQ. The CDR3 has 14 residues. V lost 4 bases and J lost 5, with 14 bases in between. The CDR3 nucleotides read TGCGCCAGCAGCCGTCAGACCCCTCAAGATACGCAGTATTTT. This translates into CASSRQTPQDTQYF.